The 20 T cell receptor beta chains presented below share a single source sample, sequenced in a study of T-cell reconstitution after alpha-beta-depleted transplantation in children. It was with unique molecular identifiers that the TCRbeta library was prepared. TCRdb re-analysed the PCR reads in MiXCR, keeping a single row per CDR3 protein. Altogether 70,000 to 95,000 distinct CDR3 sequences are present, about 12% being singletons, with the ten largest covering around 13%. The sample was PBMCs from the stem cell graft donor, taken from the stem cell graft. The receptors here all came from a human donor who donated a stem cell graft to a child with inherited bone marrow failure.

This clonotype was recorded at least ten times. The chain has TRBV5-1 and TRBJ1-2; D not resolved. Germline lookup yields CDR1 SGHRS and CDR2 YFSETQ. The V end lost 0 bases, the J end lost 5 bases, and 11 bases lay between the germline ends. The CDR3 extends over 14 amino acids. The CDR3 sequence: CASSLGFREYGYTF. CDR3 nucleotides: TGCGCCAGCAGCTTGGGTTTTCGGGAATATGGCTACACCTTC.

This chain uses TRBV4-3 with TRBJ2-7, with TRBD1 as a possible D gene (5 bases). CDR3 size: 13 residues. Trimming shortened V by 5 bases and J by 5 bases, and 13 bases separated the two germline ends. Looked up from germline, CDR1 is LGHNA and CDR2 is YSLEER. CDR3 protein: CASSAYTGDEQYF. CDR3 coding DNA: TGCGCCAGCAGCGCATATACAGGCGACGAGCAGTACTTC.

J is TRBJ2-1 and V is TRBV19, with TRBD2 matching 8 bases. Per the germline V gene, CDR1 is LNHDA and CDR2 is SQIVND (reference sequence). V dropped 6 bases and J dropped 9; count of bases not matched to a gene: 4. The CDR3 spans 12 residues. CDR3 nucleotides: TGTGCCAGTAGCGGGAGGGGCCTTGAGCAGTTCTTC. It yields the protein CASSGRGLEQFF.

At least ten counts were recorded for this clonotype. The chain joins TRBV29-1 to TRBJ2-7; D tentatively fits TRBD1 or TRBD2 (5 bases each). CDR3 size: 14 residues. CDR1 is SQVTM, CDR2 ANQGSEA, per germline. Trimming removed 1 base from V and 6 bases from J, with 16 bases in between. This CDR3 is CSVEATVEGTEQYF. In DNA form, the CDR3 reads TGCAGCGTTGAAGCGACAGTCGAGGGTACCGAGCAGTACTTC.

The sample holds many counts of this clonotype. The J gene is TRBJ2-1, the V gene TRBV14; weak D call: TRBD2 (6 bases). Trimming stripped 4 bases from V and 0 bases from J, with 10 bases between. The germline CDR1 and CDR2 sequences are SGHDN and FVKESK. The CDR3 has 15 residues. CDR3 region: CASSPGVPSYNEQFF. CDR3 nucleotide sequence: TGTGCCAGCAGCCCGGGGGTACCCTCCTACAATGAGCAGTTCTTC.

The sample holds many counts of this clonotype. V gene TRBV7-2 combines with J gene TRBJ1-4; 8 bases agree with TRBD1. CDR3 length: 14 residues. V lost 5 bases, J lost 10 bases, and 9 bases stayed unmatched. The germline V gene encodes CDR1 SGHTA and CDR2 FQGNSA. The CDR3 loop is CASSPGQGYGKLFF. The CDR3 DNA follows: TGTGCCAGCAGCCCTGGACAGGGATATGGAAAACTGTTTTTT.

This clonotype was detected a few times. Here the CDR3 reads CASSESMALRTQQYF. The CDR3 DNA is TGCGCCAGCAGTGAGTCGATGGCGCTACGGACTCAGCAGTACTTC. The chain recombines TRBV10-2 with TRBJ2-7, with D perhaps matching TRBD2 (5 bases). Trimming stripped 0 bases from V and 8 bases from J, with 17 bases between. This CDR3 comprises 15 residues. The V gene's germline CDR1 is WSHSY and CDR2 SAAADI.

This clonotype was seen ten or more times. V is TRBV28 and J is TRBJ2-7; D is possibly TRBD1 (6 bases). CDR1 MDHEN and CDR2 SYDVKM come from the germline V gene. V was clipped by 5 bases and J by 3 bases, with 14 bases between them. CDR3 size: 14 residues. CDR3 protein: CASSPSGTLYEQYF. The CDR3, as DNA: TGTGCCAGCAGTCCCTCCGGGACACTCTACGAGCAGTACTTC.

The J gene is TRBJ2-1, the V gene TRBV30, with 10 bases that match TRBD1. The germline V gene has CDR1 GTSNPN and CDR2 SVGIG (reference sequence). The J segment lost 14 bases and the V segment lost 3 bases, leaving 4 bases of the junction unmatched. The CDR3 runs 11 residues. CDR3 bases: TGTGCCTGGAGCCTCGGGACAGGGGAGTTCTTC. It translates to CAWSLGTGEFF.

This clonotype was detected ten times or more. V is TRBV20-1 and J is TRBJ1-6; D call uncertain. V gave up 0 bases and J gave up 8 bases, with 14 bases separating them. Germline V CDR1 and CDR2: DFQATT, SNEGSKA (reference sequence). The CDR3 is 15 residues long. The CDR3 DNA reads TGCAGTGCTAGAGATCCGGGAGGGATTGATTCACCCCTCCACTTT. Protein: CSARDPGGIDSPLHF.

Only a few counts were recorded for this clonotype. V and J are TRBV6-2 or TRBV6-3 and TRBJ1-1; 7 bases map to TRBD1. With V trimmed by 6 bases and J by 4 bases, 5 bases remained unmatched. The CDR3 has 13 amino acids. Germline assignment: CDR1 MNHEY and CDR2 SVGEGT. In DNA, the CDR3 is TGTGCCAGCAGGCCCTCAGGGGGCACTGAAGCTTTCTTT. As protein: CASRPSGGTEAFF.

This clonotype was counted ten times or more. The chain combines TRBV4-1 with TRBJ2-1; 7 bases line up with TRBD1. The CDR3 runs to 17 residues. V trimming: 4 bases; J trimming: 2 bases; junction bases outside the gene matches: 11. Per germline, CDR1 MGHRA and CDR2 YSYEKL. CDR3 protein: CASSRVLRGPTYNEQFF. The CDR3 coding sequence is TGCGCCAGCAGCCGGGTTTTAAGGGGGCCGACCTACAATGAGCAGTTCTTC.

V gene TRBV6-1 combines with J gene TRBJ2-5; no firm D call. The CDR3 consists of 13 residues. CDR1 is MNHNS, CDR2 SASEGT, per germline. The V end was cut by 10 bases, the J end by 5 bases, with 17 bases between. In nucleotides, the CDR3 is TGTGCCACCTCCCGCGGAACTGGGGAGACCCAGTACTTC. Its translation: CATSRGTGETQYF.

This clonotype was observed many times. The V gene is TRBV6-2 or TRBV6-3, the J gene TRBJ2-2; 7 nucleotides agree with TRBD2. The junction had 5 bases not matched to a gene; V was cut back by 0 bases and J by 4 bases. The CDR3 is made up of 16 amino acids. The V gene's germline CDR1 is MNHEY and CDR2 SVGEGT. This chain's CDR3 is CASSYSGGRGTGELFF. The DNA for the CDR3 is TGTGCCAGCAGTTACTCTGGCGGGAGAGGCACCGGGGAGCTGTTTTTT.

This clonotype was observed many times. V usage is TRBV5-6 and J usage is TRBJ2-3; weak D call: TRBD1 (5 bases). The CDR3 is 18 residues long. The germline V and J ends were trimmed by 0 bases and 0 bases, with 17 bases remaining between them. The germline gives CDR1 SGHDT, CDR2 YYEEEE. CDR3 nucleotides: TGTGCCAGCAGCTTGGGGCTAGGACATCAACCTAGCACAGATACGCAGTATTTT. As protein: CASSLGLGHQPSTDTQYF. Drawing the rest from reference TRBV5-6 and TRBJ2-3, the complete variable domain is DAGVTQSPTHLIKTRGQQVTLRCSPKSGHDTVSWYQQALGQGPQFIFQYYEEEERQRGNFPDRFSGHQFPNYSSELNVNALLLGDSALYLCASSLGLGHQPSTDTQYFGPGTRLTVL.

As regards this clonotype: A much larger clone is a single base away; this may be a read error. DNA for the CDR3: TGTGCCAGCAGTTTAAGCGGGGGGACTAGCGGAGGCAATGAGCAGTTCTTC. It codes for CASSLSGGTSGGNEQFF. The V and J genes are TRBV12-3 or TRBV12-4 and TRBJ2-1; 11 bases fit TRBD2. The CDR3 loop spans 17 amino acids. The ends lost 2 bases at V and 6 bases at J; junction bases unmatched: 9.

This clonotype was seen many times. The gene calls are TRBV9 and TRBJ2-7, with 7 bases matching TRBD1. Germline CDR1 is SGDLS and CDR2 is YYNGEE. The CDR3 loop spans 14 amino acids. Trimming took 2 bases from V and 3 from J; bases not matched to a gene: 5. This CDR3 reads CASSVGRGNYEQYF. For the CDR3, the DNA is TGTGCCAGCAGCGTCGGCAGGGGGAACTACGAGCAGTACTTC.

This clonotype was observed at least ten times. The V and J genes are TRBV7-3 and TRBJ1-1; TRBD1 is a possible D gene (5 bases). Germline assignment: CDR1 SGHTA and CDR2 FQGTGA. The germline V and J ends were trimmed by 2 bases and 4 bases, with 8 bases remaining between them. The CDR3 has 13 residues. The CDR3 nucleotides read TGTGCCAGCAGCTTATACCAGGGCACTGAAGCTTTCTTT. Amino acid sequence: CASSLYQGTEAFF. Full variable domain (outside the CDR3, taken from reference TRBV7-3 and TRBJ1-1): GAGVSQTPSNKVTEKGKYVELRCDPISGHTALYWYRQSLGQGPEFLIYFQGTGAADDSGLPNDRFFAVRPEGSVSTLKIQRTERGDSAVYLCASSLYQGTEAFFGQGTRLTVV.

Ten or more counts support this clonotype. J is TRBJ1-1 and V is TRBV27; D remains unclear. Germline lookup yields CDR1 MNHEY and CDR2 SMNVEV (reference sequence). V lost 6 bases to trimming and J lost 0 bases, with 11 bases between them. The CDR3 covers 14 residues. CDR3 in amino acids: CASRNKKLNTEAFF. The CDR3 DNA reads TGTGCCAGCAGAAATAAGAAATTGAACACTGAAGCTTTCTTT.

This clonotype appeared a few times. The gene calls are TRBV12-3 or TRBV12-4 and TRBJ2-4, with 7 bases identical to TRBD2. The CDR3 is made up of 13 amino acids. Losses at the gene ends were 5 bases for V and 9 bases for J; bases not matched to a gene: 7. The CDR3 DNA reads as TGTGCCAGCAGTCCGAGCAGGGAGGGCATTCAGTACTTC. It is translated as CASSPSREGIQYF.